This T cell receptor (beta chain) derives from a study of cytomegalovirus exposure and HLA in healthy donors. Trimming cost V 5 bases and J 12 bases; bases outside gene matches: 15. The CDR3 has 17 residues. CDR1 LNHDA and CDR2 SQIVND come from the germline V gene (reference sequence). PCR amplification relied on 60 Vbeta primers (plus 13 Jbeta primers). Produced via immunoSEQ multiplex PCR; TCRdb's table is partial and in-frame only. The sample holds roughly 200,000 clones; about 69% are singletons and the top ten take around 3%. Points on this clone: Its antigen is not identified.

Points from the study as a whole: A prior analysis recorded that most TCR beta V segments were productive about 87% or about 30% of the time.

Input material: PBMCs. The source of this sequence is a male donor in good health and CMV-seronegative. The V and J genes are TRBV19 and TRBJ2-1; 14 bases are shared with TRBD2. The CDR3 sequence is CASSSGLAGAVAFGQFF. In DNA, the CDR3 is TGTGCCAGTAGTTCGGGACTAGCGGGAGCCGTCGCCTTTGGGCAGTTCTTC.